The clone carrying this T cell receptor beta chain has a handful of counts. This sample is drawn from a study of blood T cells in healthy people across ages. A J-beta primer mix and a sample-barcoded 5' primer were used in a second PCR of about 7 to 12 cycles. Each CDR3 protein gets one entry after TCRdb re-called the 5' RACE reads with MiXCR. Found here are fewer than 2,000,000 distinct CDR3 sequences, roughly two fifths of them singletons; the top ten hold about 23%. The germline V gene encodes CDR1 DFQATT and CDR2 SNEGSKA (reference sequence). CDR3 size: 12 residues. Trimming shortened V by 2 bases and J by 1 base, and 5 bases separated the two germline ends.

The sequenced sample was blood. This sequence joins TRBV20-1 and TRBJ1-1; D gene ambiguous. The receptor was derived from a human donor in good health. The CDR3 is CSARNPNTEAFF. Here the CDR3 DNA reads TGCAGTGCTAGAAACCCGAACACTGAAGCTTTCTTT.